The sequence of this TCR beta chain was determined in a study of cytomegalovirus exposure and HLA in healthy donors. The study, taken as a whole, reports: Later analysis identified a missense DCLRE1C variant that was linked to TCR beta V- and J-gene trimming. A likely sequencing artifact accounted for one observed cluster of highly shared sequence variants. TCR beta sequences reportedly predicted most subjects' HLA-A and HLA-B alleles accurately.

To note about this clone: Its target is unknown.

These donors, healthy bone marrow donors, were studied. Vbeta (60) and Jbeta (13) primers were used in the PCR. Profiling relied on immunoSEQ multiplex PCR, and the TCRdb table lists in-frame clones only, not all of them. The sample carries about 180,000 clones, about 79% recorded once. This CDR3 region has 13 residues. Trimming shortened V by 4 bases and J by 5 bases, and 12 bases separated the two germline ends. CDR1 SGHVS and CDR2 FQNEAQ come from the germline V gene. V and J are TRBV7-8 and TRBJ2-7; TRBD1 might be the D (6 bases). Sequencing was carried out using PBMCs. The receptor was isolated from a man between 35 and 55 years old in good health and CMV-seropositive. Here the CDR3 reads CASSSQQGNEQYF. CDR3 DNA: TGTGCCAGCAGCTCCCAACAGGGTAACGAGCAGTACTTC. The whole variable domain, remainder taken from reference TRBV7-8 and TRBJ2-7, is GAGVSQSPRYKVAKRGQDVALRCDPISGHVSLFWYQQALGQGPEFLTYFQNEAQLDKSGLPSDRFFAERPEGSVSTLKIQRTQQEDSAVYLCASSSQQGNEQYFGPGTRLTVT.